One and the same sample provided the 24 T cell receptor beta chains below, sequenced in a study of cytomegalovirus exposure and HLA in healthy donors. 13 Jbeta primers and 60 Vbeta primers were used for the PCR. Only in-frame clones appear in the TCRdb table, and some are missing; sequencing was by immunoSEQ multiplex PCR. The data contain roughly 190,000 clones, around 79% of them seen just once; the ten biggest clones take up 1.5%. The sample taken for sequencing was PBMCs. Receptors were obtained from a girl between 5 and 17 years old in good health and CMV-seropositive.

This chain uses TRBV18 with TRBJ2-5, with D possibly being TRBD1 (6 bases). Germline-derived CDR1 and CDR2 are KGHSH and LQKENI. The CDR3 has 13 residues. Deletions cut 5 bases from V and 3 bases from J, with 10 bases between. The CDR3 sequence: CASSARQEETQYF. CDR3 sequence (DNA): TGTGCCAGCTCAGCGCGACAGGAAGAGACCCAGTACTTC.

The V gene is TRBV7-6, the J gene TRBJ2-1; D remains ambiguous. Trimming left V 4 bases short and J 6 bases short, with 10 bases between. The CDR3 totals 13 residues. Per germline, CDR1 SGHVS and CDR2 FNYEAQ. The CDR3 sequence is CASSSIAGNEQFF. In nucleotides, the CDR3 is TGTGCCAGCAGCTCCATTGCAGGCAATGAGCAGTTCTTC. The full variable domain, its missing parts supplied by reference TRBV7-6 and TRBJ2-1, is GAGVSQSPRYKVTKRGQDVALRCDPISGHVSLYWYRQALGQGPEFLTYFNYEAQQDKSGLPNDRFSAERPEGSISTLTIQRTEQRDSAMYRCASSSIAGNEQFFGPGTRLTVL.

The J gene is TRBJ1-2, the V gene TRBV19; the match to TRBD1 covers 7 bases. J was trimmed by 4 bases and V by 4 bases; bases with no gene match: 6. Per the germline V gene, CDR1 is LNHDA and CDR2 is SQIVND (reference sequence). There are 14 residues in the CDR3. This chain's CDR3 is CASSSPGQAYGYTF. The CDR3, as DNA: TGTGCCAGTAGTAGCCCCGGACAGGCCTATGGCTACACCTTC.

This sequence joins TRBV6-1 and TRBJ1-2; D is unclear. The V end was cut by 3 bases, the J end by 1 base, with 6 bases between. The CDR3 extends over 13 amino acids. CDR1 and CDR2 from the germline V gene are MNHNS and SASEGT. The CDR3 spells CASSENSNYGYTF. DNA for the CDR3: TGTGCCAGCAGTGAGAACAGTAACTATGGCTACACCTTC.

On this clone: One end of the junction does not line up with germline, which may come from a read error. The chain employs TRBV7-9 and TRBJ2-7; 12 positions match TRBD1. The CDR3 is 17 amino acids. Germline V gene data show CDR1 as SEHNR and CDR2 as FQNEAQ (reference sequence). CDR3 loop: CSSSLRGGQGASYEQYF. The DNA for the CDR3 is TGTTCCAGCAGCTTACGGGGGGGACAGGGGGCCTCCTACGAGCAGTACTTC.

This clone was picked up a small number of times. CDR3 amino acids: CASRRTGPQHF. In DNA, the CDR3 is TGTGCCAGCAGACGCACGGGGCCCCAGCATTTT. The chain has TRBV2 and TRBJ1-5; no reliable D call. The CDR3 has 11 amino acids. The V end lost 6 bases, the J end lost 9 bases, and 9 bases lay between the germline ends. Germline V gene lookup returns CDR1 SNHLY and CDR2 FYNNEI.

A remark on this clone: In the same sample, other DNA sequences code for this CDR3. The V and J genes are TRBV19 and TRBJ2-7; 7 bases match TRBD1. Trimming removed 6 bases from V and 0 bases from J; junction bases left unmatched: 5. The CDR3 runs 14 residues. CDR1 and CDR2 from the germline V gene are LNHDA and SQIVND (reference sequence). CDR3 DNA: TGTGCCAGTAGGGGGACAGTTAGCTCCTACGAGCAGTACTTC. Translated: CASRGTVSSYEQYF.

The chain couples TRBV28 to TRBJ1-5; 7 bases are a match to TRBD1. The CDR3 runs 13 residues. After removal of 8 bases from V and 6 bases from J, the junction contained 7 bases not matched to a gene. Germline V gene lookup returns CDR1 MDHEN and CDR2 SYDVKM. The CDR3 loop reads CASQGQRLQPQHF. DNA of the CDR3: TGTGCCAGCCAGGGACAGAGACTTCAGCCCCAGCATTTT.

CDR3 residues: CASSSGSQRAGEQFF. For the CDR3, the DNA is TGCGCCAGCAGCTCGGGAAGTCAAAGGGCAGGTGAGCAGTTCTTC. The chain uses TRBV5-1 and TRBJ2-1; TRBD2 might be the D (5 bases). V lost 3 bases and J 9 bases, leaving 19 bases between the germline ends. Germline CDR1 reads SGHRS; CDR2 reads YFSETQ. This CDR3 region has 15 residues.

The chain couples TRBV28 to TRBJ2-1, with 7 bases matching TRBD2. CDR1 is MDHEN and CDR2 is SYDVKM in the germline V gene. This CDR3 region has 13 residues. V shed 10 bases, J shed 6 bases, and the junction held 9 bases outside the gene matches. The CDR3 here is CATGLDLLNEQFF. CDR3 bases: TGTGCCACCGGACTAGACTTGCTCAATGAGCAGTTCTTC.

The rearrangement links TRBV4-1 to TRBJ2-7, with 7 bases matching TRBD2. With V trimmed by 2 bases and J by 6 bases, 7 bases remained unmatched. Germline V gene lookup returns CDR1 MGHRA and CDR2 YSYEKL. The CDR3 is 14 amino acids. For the CDR3, the DNA is TGCGCCAGCAGCCAATCTGGGACTATTTTCGAGCAGTACTTC. The encoded protein is CASSQSGTIFEQYF.

The V call is TRBV5-8, the J call TRBJ2-7, with D tentatively TRBD1 (5 bases). Trimming left V 4 bases short and J 0 bases short, with 23 bases between. The CDR3 runs to 18 residues. Germline loops: CDR1 SGHTS, CDR2 YDEGEE. CDR3 sequence reads: CASSPGQPGPLGSYEQYF. The CDR3 DNA is TGTGCCAGCAGCCCAGGACAACCGGGCCCCCTGGGCTCCTACGAGCAGTACTTC.

The rearrangement joins TRBV5-4 to TRBJ2-1; 15 bases are a match to TRBD2. Trimming at V came to 4 bases and at J to 10 bases, leaving 6 bases not matched to a gene. CDR3 size: 15 residues. From germline, CDR1 is SGHNT and CDR2 YYREEE (reference sequence). The CDR3 spells CASSPGLAGGREQFF. The CDR3 DNA sequence: TGTGCCAGCAGCCCTGGACTAGCGGGGGGGAGGGAGCAGTTCTTC. The variable domain in full, completed from reference TRBV5-4 and TRBJ2-1, reads ETGVTQSPTHLIKTRGQQVTLRCSSQSGHNTVSWYQQALGQGPQFIFQYYREEENGRGNFPPRFSGLQFPNYSSELNVNALELDDSALYLCASSPGLAGGREQFFGPGTRLTVL.

This rearrangement joins TRBV30 to TRBJ1-2, with TRBD1 identical over 10 bases. This CDR3 region has 14 residues. Germline-derived CDR1 and CDR2 are GTSNPN and SVGIG (reference sequence). The J segment lost 4 bases and the V segment lost 3 bases, leaving 5 bases of the junction unmatched. In nucleotides, the CDR3 is TGTGCCTGGAGCGCCGGACAGGGGGGCTATGGCTACACCTTC. As protein: CAWSAGQGGYGYTF.

The CDR3, as DNA: TGTGCCAGTAGTTTCCAGGGGGCTGTGGGCAATCAGCCCCAGCATTTT. Protein product: CASSFQGAVGNQPQHF. The gene calls are TRBV19 and TRBJ1-5; 8 bases are shared with TRBD1. The trim removed 5 bases at V and 2 bases at J, leaving 8 bases unmatched. This CDR3 has 16 residues. CDR1 is LNHDA, CDR2 SQIVND, per germline (reference sequence).

The rearrangement joins TRBV27 to TRBJ2-5; tentative D call: TRBD1 (6 bases). The V and J ends lost 4 bases and 2 bases respectively, with 8 bases between them. This CDR3 has 13 residues. Germline assignment: CDR1 MNHEY and CDR2 SMNVEV (reference sequence). The CDR3 region has the DNA TGTGCCAGCAGTTCACAGGGTCAAGAGACCCAGTACTTC. It specifies CASSSQGQETQYF.

V gene TRBV5-1 combines with J gene TRBJ1-1; a possible D gene is TRBD1 (6 bases). This CDR3 has 13 residues. V lost 4 bases and J lost 6, with 13 bases in between. In germline, CDR1 is SGHRS, CDR2 YFSETQ. CDR3 residues: CASSPTGPSEAFF. CDR3 coding DNA: TGCGCCAGCAGCCCGACAGGCCCCTCTGAAGCTTTCTTT. Complete variable domain (other parts from reference TRBV5-1 and TRBJ1-1): KAGVTQTPRYLIKTRGQQVTLSCSPISGHRSVSWYQQTPGQGLQFLFEYFSETQRNKGNFPGRFSGRQFSNSRSEMNVSTLELGDSALYLCASSPTGPSEAFFGQGTRLTVV.

This clone was seen a single time. The rearrangement links TRBV7-9 to TRBJ1-3; 9 nucleotides match TRBD1. With V trimmed by 6 bases and J by 1 base, 7 bases remained unmatched. The length of the CDR3 is 16 residues. CDR1 and CDR2 from the germline V gene are SEHNR and FQNEAQ (reference sequence). CDR3 nucleotide sequence: TGTGCCAGCAGTCTGGGGGGGACAGGGTCTGGAAACACCATATATTTT. Amino acids: CASSLGGTGSGNTIYF.

This clone was seen only a few times. The chain is built from TRBV29-1 and TRBJ2-5; D possibly corresponds to TRBD1 (7 bases). Germline V gene data show CDR1 as SQVTM and CDR2 as ANQGSEA. There are 15 residues in the CDR3. Trimming removed 0 bases at V and 4 bases at J, with 15 bases between. CDR3 sequence reads: CSVEEPWRGPETQYF. The DNA for the CDR3 is TGCAGCGTTGAAGAGCCGTGGAGGGGGCCAGAGACCCAGTACTTC.

The table lists this clone with a count of one. The chain recombines TRBV18 with TRBJ2-1; no clear D gene. CDR1 is KGHSH, CDR2 LQKENI, per germline. Trimming stripped 2 bases from V and 0 bases from J, with 11 bases between. The CDR3 is 16 amino acids. This chain's CDR3 is CASSPSVASSYNEQFF. CDR3 nucleotide sequence: TGTGCCAGCTCACCATCCGTGGCTAGCTCCTACAATGAGCAGTTCTTC.

V gene TRBV11-3 combines with J gene TRBJ2-3, with TRBD2 matching over 9 bases. CDR1 is SGHNT, CDR2 YENEEA, per germline. The V gene end was trimmed by 5 bases and the J gene end by 0 bases; junction bases not matched to a gene: 6. The CDR3 is 16 amino acids. CDR3 residues: CASSRNSGGSTDTQYF. Written as DNA, the CDR3 is TGTGCCAGCAGCCGAAATAGCGGGGGAAGCACAGATACGCAGTATTTT. The variable domain in full, completed from reference TRBV11-3 and TRBJ2-3, reads EAGVVQSPRYKIIEKKQPVAFWCNPISGHNTLYWYLQNLGQGPELLIRYENEEAVDDSQLPKDRFSAERLKGVDSTLKIQPAELGDSAVYLCASSRNSGGSTDTQYFGPGTRLTVL.

The chain couples TRBV6-5 to TRBJ2-5; no reliable D call. Germline CDR1 is MNHEY and CDR2 is SVGAGI. Between the trimmed V and J ends, which lost 0 bases and 2 bases, there was a span of 7 bases. The CDR3 is 14 residues long. The CDR3 region is CASSYSTFQETQYF. The CDR3 bases are TGTGCCAGCAGTTACTCGACTTTTCAAGAGACCCAGTACTTC.

The J gene is TRBJ2-7, the V gene TRBV6-5; 7 nucleotides align to TRBD1. The length of the CDR3 is 13 residues. Germline-derived CDR1 and CDR2 are MNHEY and SVGAGI. The V gene end was trimmed by 8 bases and the J gene end by 2 bases; junction bases not matched to a gene: 6. The CDR3 sequence: CASSGTVAYEQYF. The CDR3, as DNA: TGTGCCAGCTCCGGGACAGTGGCCTACGAGCAGTACTTC.

The chain employs TRBV5-6 and TRBJ2-7; 9 nucleotides agree with TRBD1. Germline CDR1 SGHDT, CDR2 YYEEEE. The CDR3 sequence is 15 residues long. The J segment lost 5 bases and the V segment lost 1 base, leaving 7 bases of the junction unmatched. The CDR3 coding sequence is TGTGCCAGCAGCTTGTTTTACAGGGGGCTGGACGAGCAGTACTTC. Translated, it gives CASSLFYRGLDEQYF.